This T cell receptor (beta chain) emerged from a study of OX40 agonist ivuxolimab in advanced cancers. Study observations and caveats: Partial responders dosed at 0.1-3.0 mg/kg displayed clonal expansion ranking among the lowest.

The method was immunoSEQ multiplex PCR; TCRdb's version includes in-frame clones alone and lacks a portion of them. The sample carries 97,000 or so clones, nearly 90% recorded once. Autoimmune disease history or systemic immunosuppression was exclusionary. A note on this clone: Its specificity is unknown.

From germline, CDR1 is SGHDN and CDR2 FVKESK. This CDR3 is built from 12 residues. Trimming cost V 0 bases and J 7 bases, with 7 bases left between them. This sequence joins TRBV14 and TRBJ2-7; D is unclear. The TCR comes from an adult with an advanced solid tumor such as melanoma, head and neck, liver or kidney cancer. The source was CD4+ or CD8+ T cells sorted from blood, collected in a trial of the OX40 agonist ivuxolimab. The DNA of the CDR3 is TGTGCCAGCAGCCAAGATGTGGGAGAGCAGTACTTC. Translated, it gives CASSQDVGEQYF.